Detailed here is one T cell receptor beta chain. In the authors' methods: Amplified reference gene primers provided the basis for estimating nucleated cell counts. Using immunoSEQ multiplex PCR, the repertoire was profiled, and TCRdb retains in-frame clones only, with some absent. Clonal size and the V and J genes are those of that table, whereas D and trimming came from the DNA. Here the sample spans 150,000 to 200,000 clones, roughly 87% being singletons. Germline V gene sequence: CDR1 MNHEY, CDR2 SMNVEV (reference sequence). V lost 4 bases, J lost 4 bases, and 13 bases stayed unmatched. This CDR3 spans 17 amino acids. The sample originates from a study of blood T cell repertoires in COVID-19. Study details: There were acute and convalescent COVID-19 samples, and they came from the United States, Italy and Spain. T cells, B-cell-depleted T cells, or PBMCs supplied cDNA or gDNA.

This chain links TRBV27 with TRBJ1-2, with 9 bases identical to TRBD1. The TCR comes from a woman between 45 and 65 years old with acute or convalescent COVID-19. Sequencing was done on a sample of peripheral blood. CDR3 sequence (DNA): TGTGCCAGCAGTTCGGGACAGGGAGGTGGGGGATTCTATGGCTACACCTTC. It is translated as CASSSGQGGGGFYGYTF.